A selection of T cell receptor beta chains follows, all from one sample in a study of CD4 T cells in relation to SARS-CoV-2 and coronaviruses. TCRdb's table, derived via immunoSEQ multiplex PCR, lists solely in-frame clones and lacks some. The sample consists of approximately 41,000 clones, over 75% of them appearing once. Antigen specificity for these receptors is unknown. The sequenced material came from naive CD4+ T cells from PBMCs, cultured in vitro. The receptors shown here come from an adult with COVID-19. Both conserved end residues are part of each CDR3. D genes are given only for firm matches. Not every row has a clone size; where given, it reads once, few, many or a size class.

d_call,j_call,v_call,clone_size,cdr3_nt,cdr3_aa
NA,TRBJ2-1,TRBV19,NA,TGTGCCAGTAGTATGTCCCCCAGCGCCCCGGAGCCGTTCTTC,CASSMSPSAPEPFF
TRBD1,TRBJ1-3,TRBV9,NA,TGTGCCAGCAGTTCCGGGACAGAGGGAAACACCATATATTTT,CASSSGTEGNTIYF
TRBD2,TRBJ2-3,TRBV7-9,NA,TGTGCCACACGGGCGGGAGCAGATACGCAGTATTTT,CATRAGADTQYF
NA,TRBJ2-3,TRBV5-6,NA,TGTGCCAGCAGCTTCGCTAGCGATACGCAGTATTTT,CASSFASDTQYF
TRBD2,TRBJ2-3,TRBV2,once,TGTGCCAGCAGTGGTGAGCAAGCGGGATTCACAGATACGCAGTATTTT,CASSGEQAGFTDTQYF
NA,TRBJ2-3,TRBV2,NA,TGTGCCAGCAGACGGAGTTCTTATACGCAGTATTTT,CASRRSSYTQYF
NA,TRBJ1-5,TRBV9,NA,TGTGCCAGCAACGCAGGTCCTTCAGATCAGCCCCAGCATTTT,CASNAGPSDQPQHF
NA,TRBJ2-7,TRBV3-1/TRBV3-2,NA,TGTGCCAGCAGCCAAGGGAGGACAGCGGCCTACGAGCAGTACTTC,CASSQGRTAAYEQYF
NA,TRBJ2-5,TRBV9,NA,TGTGCCAGCAGCGTAGCTATCTCCAAAGAGACCCAGTACTTC,CASSVAISKETQYF
TRBD2,TRBJ2-2,TRBV29-1,NA,TGCAGCGTGGACGGGGGGGAATACGCCGGGGAGCTGTTTTTT,CSVDGGEYAGELFF
NA,TRBJ2-1,TRBV3-1/TRBV3-2,NA,TGTGCCAGCAGCCAAGATGGTGGACTCTCCTACAATGAGCAGTTCTTC,CASSQDGGLSYNEQFF
NA,TRBJ2-7,TRBV7-9,NA,TGTGCCAGCAGCTTTTGGGGCATCTCCTACGAGCAGTACTTC,CASSFWGISYEQYF
NA,TRBJ2-5,TRBV13,once,TGTGCCAGCAGCAGACTGGGAGCACTTAAGAAGACCCAGTACTTC,CASSRLGALKKTQYF
TRBD2,TRBJ2-1,TRBV11-1,NA,TGTGCCAGCAGCTTTGAACTAGCGGGAAACAATGAGCAGTTCTTC,CASSFELAGNNEQFF
NA,TRBJ1-2,TRBV6-5,NA,TGTGCCAGCAGGATAACACAGGGATCGATCGGCTACACCTTC,CASRITQGSIGYTF
NA,TRBJ2-7,TRBV6-5,NA,TGTGCCAGCACATTCGCCTACGAGCAGTACTTC,CASTFAYEQYF
TRBD2,TRBJ2-7,TRBV9,NA,TGTGCCAGCAGCGACCGGGAAGCGGGGTTC,CASSDREAGF
NA,TRBJ2-3,TRBV3-1/TRBV3-2,NA,TGTGCCAGCAGCCAAGTATGGCTAGCCGGCACAGATACGCAGTATTTT,CASSQVWLAGTDTQYF
NA,TRBJ1-5,TRBV30,NA,TGTGCCTGGAGTAATGGCCTATCCAATCAGCCCCAGCATTTT,CAWSNGLSNQPQHF
TRBD2,TRBJ2-1,TRBV9,once,TGTGCCAGCAGCATCAGACTAGCGGGATACAATGAGCAGTTCTTC,CASSIRLAGYNEQFF
NA,TRBJ2-7,TRBV5-1,NA,TGCGCCAGCAGCTTGTCCGGGGGTAAAACCTACGAGCAGTACTTC,CASSLSGGKTYEQYF
TRBD2,TRBJ2-7,TRBV9,NA,TGTGCCAGCAGCCCCCTCAATAGCGGGAGTTGGGTAAACGAGCAGTACTTC,CASSPLNSGSWVNEQYF
NA,TRBJ1-3,TRBV30,NA,TGTGCCTGGACCCGGGGCCAAAGTGGAAACACCATATATTTT,CAWTRGQSGNTIYF
TRBD1,TRBJ1-5,TRBV7-2,NA,TGTGCCAGCAGCTTAGCAGGGGGCGGTCAGCCCCAGCATTTT,CASSLAGGGQPQHF
NA,TRBJ1-2,TRBV12-3/TRBV12-4,NA,TGTGCCAGCAGTTACGGGACTATCTATGGCTACACCTTC,CASSYGTIYGYTF
NA,TRBJ1-1,TRBV3-1/TRBV3-2,NA,TGTGCCAGCAGCCAAGGAGGTCACGTCTTCTTT,CASSQGGHVFF
NA,TRBJ2-1,TRBV2,once,TGTGCCAGCAGTGAAATTGCGGGTGGTGAGCAGTTCTTC,CASSEIAGGEQFF
NA,TRBJ2-6,TRBV7-2,NA,TGTGCCAGCAGCGCACAGGCCTCTGGGGCCAACGTCCTGACTTTC,CASSAQASGANVLTF
NA,TRBJ2-5,TRBV5-4,NA,TGTGCCAGCAGATACGAGGGGGTTGAGACCCAGTACTTC,CASRYEGVETQYF
TRBD2,TRBJ2-5,TRBV2,NA,TGTGCCAGCAGTGAAGCGAAGGTAGCGGGAGTAAGGCGGCAAGAGACCCAGTACTTC,CASSEAKVAGVRRQETQYF
NA,TRBJ2-3,TRBV15,NA,TGTGCCACCAGCAGAGACCTACTAGCTAGGTACTCAGATACGCAGTATTTT,CATSRDLLARYSDTQYF
NA,TRBJ2-3,TRBV5-1,NA,TGCGCCAGCAGCAACACAGGGAACCCTAGCACAGATACGCAGTATTTT,CASSNTGNPSTDTQYF
NA,TRBJ2-7,TRBV5-4,few,TGTGCCAGCAGCGCCGTGGAGGGCTACGAGCAGTACTTC,CASSAVEGYEQYF
TRBD2,TRBJ2-3,TRBV10-3,once,TGTGCCATCAGTGGGTCCAGCGGGATTTCAAATACGCAGTATTTT,CAISGSSGISNTQYF
NA,TRBJ1-1,TRBV6-5,NA,TGTGCCAGCAGTTACTCGAGTAAGGCGGACACTGAAGCTTTCTTT,CASSYSSKADTEAFF
NA,TRBJ2-5,TRBV5-8,NA,TGTGCCAGCAGCTTAGACATCCAAGAGACCCAGTACTTC,CASSLDIQETQYF
TRBD2,TRBJ2-1,TRBV24-1,NA,TGTGCCACCAGTGATTTGACCGCTAGCGGCTACAATGAGCAGTTCTTC,CATSDLTASGYNEQFF
TRBD2,TRBJ2-1,TRBV7-9,NA,TGTGCCAGCAGCTCGACTAGCGGGAGGGCTGCCCTTTACAATGAGCAGTTCTTC,CASSSTSGRAALYNEQFF
TRBD1,TRBJ2-7,TRBV29-1,NA,TGCAGCGCTTGGCAGGGGGCGGAGTACGAGCAGTACTTC,CSAWQGAEYEQYF
NA,TRBJ2-7,TRBV29-1,NA,TGCAGCGTTGTAAGGACTACCCGCGAGCAGTACTTC,CSVVRTTREQYF
TRBD1,TRBJ2-7,TRBV28,NA,TGTGCCAGCAGGCGTCCGGGACAGACCTACGAGCAGTACTTC,CASRRPGQTYEQYF
NA,TRBJ2-7,TRBV10-2,NA,TGCGCCAGCAGTGAGTGGGGGCTTCCGGTAGATTACGAGCAGTACTTC,CASSEWGLPVDYEQYF
NA,TRBJ1-4,TRBV3-1/TRBV3-2,NA,TGTGCCAGCAGCCAAGAGCGGGCGGGGCGGGATGAAAAACTGTTTTTT,CASSQERAGRDEKLFF
NA,TRBJ2-5,TRBV19,NA,TGTGCCAGTAGTATCAAGGGGTCTGGGGATACCCAGTACTTC,CASSIKGSGDTQYF
NA,TRBJ2-2,TRBV11-2,NA,TGTGCCAGCAGCTTAATTTCCCCAGGGAACACCGGGGAGCTGTTTTTT,CASSLISPGNTGELFF
NA,TRBJ2-1,TRBV30,NA,TGTGCCTGGAGTGACAATGAGCAGTTCTTC,CAWSDNEQFF
NA,TRBJ2-1,TRBV9,NA,TGTGCCAGCAGCCCACTTGGTCCGAGCTCCTACAATGAGCAGTTCTTC,CASSPLGPSSYNEQFF
NA,TRBJ2-3,TRBV7-6,NA,TGTGCCAGCAGCTTTTTTCCTTTCGGCGGGGTAGGGACAGATACGCAGTATTTT,CASSFFPFGGVGTDTQYF
TRBD1,TRBJ2-1,TRBV6-5,NA,TGTGCCAGCAGCGCCGGGACAGGGGGTTGGAATGAGCAGTTCTTC,CASSAGTGGWNEQFF
NA,TRBJ2-7,TRBV19,NA,TGTGCCAGTAGTATTTCGGCTCAGGAGCAGTACTTC,CASSISAQEQYF
TRBD2,TRBJ2-7,TRBV19,once,TGTGCCAGTAGTATGGAGTTCCTAGCGGGAGGGCGAACCTACGAGCAGTACTTC,CASSMEFLAGGRTYEQYF
TRBD1,TRBJ1-5,TRBV14,NA,TGTGCCAGCAGCCAATTGCTAGTGACAGGGAGGGGGGAAAATCAGCCCCAGCATTTT,CASSQLLVTGRGENQPQHF
NA,TRBJ1-1,TRBV18,NA,TGTGCCAGCTCACCCACCCGGGGGAACACTGAAGCTTTCTTT,CASSPTRGNTEAFF
TRBD1,TRBJ2-2,TRBV20-1,once,TGCAGTGCTAGTTGGGACAGGGGCGACACCGGGGAGCTGTTTTTT,CSASWDRGDTGELFF